This TCR beta chain was sequenced for a study of identical twins. Findings and caveats of the study: Fewer insertions marked abundant cord blood beta clonotypes; young adult naive trended weakly, memory not at all.

The sample holds a few counts of this clonotype. The antigen is not known. TCRdb independently ran MiXCR on the 5' RACE reads; one entry per CDR3 protein. In the table there are around 1.7 million distinct CDR3 sequences, about 30% of which are singletons. Per germline, CDR1 SGHRS and CDR2 YFSETQ. V lost 7 bases, J lost 1 base, and 7 bases stayed unmatched. CDR3 length equals 14 residues. This chain uses TRBV5-1 with TRBJ1-2; TRBD1 aligns across 7 bases. The sequenced sample was cord blood. This receptor was taken from a newborn girl in good health. The CDR3 here is CASGETGSNYGYTF. In DNA form, the CDR3 reads TGCGCCAGCGGCGAGACAGGGAGTAACTATGGCTACACCTTC.